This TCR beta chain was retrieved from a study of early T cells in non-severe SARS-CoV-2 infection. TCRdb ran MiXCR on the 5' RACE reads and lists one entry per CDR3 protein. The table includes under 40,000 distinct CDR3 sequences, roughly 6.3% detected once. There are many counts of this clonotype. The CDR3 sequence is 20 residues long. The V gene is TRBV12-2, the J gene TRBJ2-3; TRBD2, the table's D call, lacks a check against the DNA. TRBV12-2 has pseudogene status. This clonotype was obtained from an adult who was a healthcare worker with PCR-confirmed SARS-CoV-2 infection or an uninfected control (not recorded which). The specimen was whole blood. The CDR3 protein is CASRPFAGGLSHQTSDTQYF. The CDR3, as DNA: TGTGCAAGTCGCCCTTTTGCGGGAGGGCTCTCACATCAAACCTCGGATACGCAGTATTTT.